This T cell receptor beta chain is from a study of siplizumab effects on memory and regulatory T cells. Whole-study findings and limits: Siplizumab significantly reduced alloreactive sequences traceable to unstimulated CD4+ memory cells.

On this clone itself: Its target is not known.

Clones were read by immunoSEQ multiplex PCR, and TCRdb kept only the in-frame ones, dropping some. The table shows approximately 100,000 clones, with 93% occurring only once. Sequencing was carried out using non-Treg CD4+ T cells sorted from blood. This sequence originates from a human donor in good health.

CDR3 in amino acids: CASSPRNSGANVLTF. The CDR3 coding sequence is TGTGCCAGCTCACCCCGCAACTCTGGGGCCAACGTCCTGACTTTC. The V gene is TRBV18, the J gene TRBJ2-6, with unresolved D. The CDR3 consists of 15 residues. Trimming took 3 bases from V and 0 from J, leaving 6 bases between them. Looked up from germline, CDR1 is KGHSH and CDR2 is LQKENI.